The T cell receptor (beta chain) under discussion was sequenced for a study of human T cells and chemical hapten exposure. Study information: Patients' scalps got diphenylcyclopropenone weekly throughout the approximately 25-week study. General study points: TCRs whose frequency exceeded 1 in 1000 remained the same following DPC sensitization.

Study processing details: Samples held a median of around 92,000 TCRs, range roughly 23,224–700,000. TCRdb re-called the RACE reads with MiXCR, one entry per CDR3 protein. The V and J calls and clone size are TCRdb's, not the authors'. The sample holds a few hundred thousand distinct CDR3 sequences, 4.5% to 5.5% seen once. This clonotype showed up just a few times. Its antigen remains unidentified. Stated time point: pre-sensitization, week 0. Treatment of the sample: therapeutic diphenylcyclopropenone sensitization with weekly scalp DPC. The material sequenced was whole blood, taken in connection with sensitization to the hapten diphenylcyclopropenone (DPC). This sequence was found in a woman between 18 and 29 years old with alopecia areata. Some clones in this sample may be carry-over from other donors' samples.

In nucleotides, the CDR3 is TGTGCCAGCAGTGAAGCGAGGGACTTCACAGATACGCAGTATTTT. This sequence encodes CASSEARDFTDTQYF. The V call is TRBV2, the J call TRBJ2-3, with D perhaps matching TRBD2 (6 bases). The CDR3 covers 15 residues. V lost 0 bases, J lost 2 bases, and 9 bases lay in between. The germline CDR1 and CDR2 sequences are SNHLY and FYNNEI.